The sequence of this T cell receptor (beta chain) was determined in a study of shared T cell receptors in the human thymus. Deletions cut 7 bases from V and 3 bases from J, with 15 bases between. Germline-derived CDR1 and CDR2 are SGHTA and FQGNSA. The CDR3 is made up of 14 amino acids. Some clones are missing from TCRdb's copy, which holds only in-frame ones; the method was immunoSEQ multiplex PCR. The table includes 630,000 or so clones, about 87% detected once. This clone was picked up one time. In addition, the sample was reused for a study of human thymus T cells. That source adds: Related research described thymic repertoires that were highly overlapping among unrelated individuals.

The TCR originated in a boy under two years old with a congenital heart defect. The sequencing sample was made of thymocytes. The V and J genes are TRBV7-2 and TRBJ1-1; tentative D call: TRBD1 (6 bases). The CDR3 DNA sequence: TGTGCCAGCATTCTGAGGGGGAGGGACACTGAAGCTTTCTTT. Translation gives CASILRGRDTEAFF.